The 24 T cell receptor beta chains presented below share a single source sample, sequenced in a study of early T cells in non-severe SARS-CoV-2 infection. TCRdb reanalysed the 5' RACE reads using MiXCR and keeps one entry per CDR3 protein. This sample has around 84,000 distinct CDR3 sequences, with approximately 15% found just once. The sequenced sample was whole blood. Receptor source: an adult who was a healthcare worker with PCR-confirmed SARS-CoV-2 infection or an uninfected control (not recorded which).

This clonotype appeared many times. This rearrangement joins TRBV12-3 or TRBV12-4 to TRBJ2-1; 8 bases fit TRBD2. V shed 8 bases and J 5 bases; nucleotides not matched to a gene: 11. This CDR3 is 15 amino acids long. The CDR3 region is CASRTPGGGHNEQFF. CDR3 coding DNA: TGTGCCAGCCGCACCCCGGGAGGGGGACACAATGAGCAGTTCTTC.

This clonotype was counted a few times. The chain carries TRBV9 and TRBJ2-1; D assignment may be TRBD1 or TRBD2 (6 bases each). Deletions cut 3 bases from V and 4 bases from J, with 14 bases between. Germline loops: CDR1 SGDLS, CDR2 YYNGEE. The CDR3 is 15 residues long. The CDR3 is CASSEGDSFYNEQFF. For the CDR3, the DNA is TGTGCCAGCAGCGAGGGGGACTCTTTTTACAATGAGCAGTTCTTC.

The chain has TRBV11-1 and TRBJ2-1, with D tentatively TRBD2 (5 bases). Trimming stripped 4 bases from V and 9 bases from J, with 7 bases between. The CDR3 sequence is 11 residues long. Per the germline V gene, CDR1 is SGHAT and CDR2 is FQDESV (reference sequence). Here the CDR3 DNA reads TGTGCCAGCAGCTCGGGGATTGAGCAGTTCTTC. Residues: CASSSGIEQFF.

This clonotype was counted only a few times. J is TRBJ2-5 and V is TRBV4-1; TRBD1 aligns across 8 bases. CDR1 and CDR2 from the germline V gene are MGHRA and YSYEKL. This CDR3 is built from 14 residues. After removal of 1 base from V and 3 bases from J, the junction contained 1 base not matched to a gene. The CDR3 is CASSQVQGEETQYF. CDR3 in DNA: TGCGCCAGCAGCCAAGTACAGGGGGAAGAGACCCAGTACTTC.

V is TRBV7-3 and J is TRBJ2-5; TRBD1 is a possible D gene (6 bases). The CDR3 runs 16 residues. The germline CDR1 and CDR2 sequences are SGHTA and FQGTGA. Trimming left V 5 bases short and J 1 base short, with 17 bases between. The CDR3 DNA follows: TGTGCCAGCAGCCGCTCCGGAATAGGGGGCCAAGAGACCCAGTACTTC. Protein: CASSRSGIGGQETQYF. The whole variable domain, filled in from reference TRBV7-3 and TRBJ2-5, reads GAGVSQTPSNKVTEKGKYVELRCDPISGHTALYWYRQSLGQGPEFLIYFQGTGAADDSGLPNDRFFAVRPEGSVSTLKIQRTERGDSAVYLCASSRSGIGGQETQYFGPGTRLLVL.

This clonotype has a count of ten or more. The chain uses TRBV4-1 and TRBJ2-7, with D perhaps matching TRBD1 (6 bases). Germline loops: CDR1 MGHRA, CDR2 YSYEKL. With 2 bases removed from V and 6 bases from J, the gap between germline ends came to 14 bases. There are 14 residues in the CDR3. The CDR3 DNA sequence: TGCGCCAGCAGCCAATTCCACAGGGTGAGCGAGCAGTACTTC. Protein: CASSQFHRVSEQYF.

This clonotype was seen a few times. The J gene is TRBJ2-7, the V gene TRBV6-5; 7 bases map to TRBD2. The CDR3 covers 14 residues. Germline assignment: CDR1 MNHEY and CDR2 SVGAGI. Trimming at V came to 4 bases and at J to 2 bases, leaving 5 bases not matched to a gene. The CDR3 region has the DNA TGTGCCAGCAGTTTAGTAGCGGGCCCCTACGAGCAGTACTTC. Protein: CASSLVAGPYEQYF.

This chain joins TRBV6-5 and TRBJ2-3, with D uncertain. Trimming left V 1 base short and J 0 bases short, with 11 bases between. The CDR3 runs 16 residues. The V gene's germline CDR1 is MNHEY and CDR2 SVGAGI. The CDR3 sequence is CASSYFPQGSTDTQYF. CDR3 in DNA: TGTGCCAGCAGTTACTTCCCCCAAGGGAGCACAGATACGCAGTATTTT.

The sample holds many counts of this clonotype. This chain connects TRBV3-1 to TRBJ2-3, with 10 bases lining up with TRBD2. The CDR3 contains 17 residues. The germline CDR1 and CDR2 sequences are LGHDT and YNNKEL (reference sequence). V was clipped by 3 bases and J by 3 bases; unmatched bases: 9. The CDR3 sequence is CASSHLTGLAETDTQYF. In DNA form, the CDR3 reads TGTGCCAGCAGCCACCTTACCGGACTAGCGGAAACAGATACGCAGTATTTT.

This clonotype was counted ten times or more. The J gene is TRBJ2-7, the V gene TRBV6-6, with D possibly TRBD1 on 5 matching bases. CDR3 length equals 12 residues. The V and J ends lost 7 bases and 2 bases respectively, with 9 bases between them. Germline V gene data show CDR1 as MNHNY and CDR2 as SVGAGI (reference sequence). The CDR3 DNA follows: TGTGCCAGCACGGACAACGCCTACGAGCAGTACTTC. Amino acids: CASTDNAYEQYF.

There are a few counts of this clonotype. V usage is TRBV20-1 and J usage is TRBJ2-7, with 9 bases identical to TRBD1. Germline V lookup: CDR1 DFQATT, CDR2 SNEGSKA (reference sequence). The CDR3 totals 12 residues. For the CDR3, the DNA is TGCACCGTGACAGGGGGAGGGAAAGAGCAGTACTTC. Amino acid sequence: CTVTGGGKEQYF.

This clonotype was recorded a few times. The V and J genes are TRBV10-3 and TRBJ2-7; perhaps D is TRBD1 or TRBD2 (5 bases each). Looked up from germline, CDR1 is ENHRY and CDR2 is SYGVKD. Deletions cut 2 bases from V and 2 bases from J, with 7 bases between. The length of the CDR3 is 13 residues. The CDR3 DNA follows: TGTGCCATCAGTGAGGGGGGACCCTACGAGCAGTACTTC. Residues: CAISEGGPYEQYF.

This clonotype was seen repeatedly, ten times or more. This chain uses TRBV7-6 with TRBJ1-2; 9 nucleotides line up with TRBD1. Germline CDR1 reads SGHVS; CDR2 reads FNYEAQ. CDR3 length equals 13 residues. V gave up 5 bases and J gave up 8 bases; unmatched junction bases: 6. For the CDR3, the DNA is TGTGCCAGCAGCACCGGGACAGGGAGAGGCTACACCTTC. Its protein product is CASSTGTGRGYTF.

This clonotype has a handful of counts. The V and J genes are TRBV4-2 and TRBJ2-1; TRBD2 aligns across 10 bases. The CDR3 covers 16 residues. Per the germline V gene, CDR1 is LGHNA and CDR2 is YNFKEQ. V shed 0 bases and J 6 bases; nucleotides not matched to a gene: 5. The CDR3 is CASSQDPGLATNEQFF. As DNA, the CDR3 is TGTGCCAGCAGCCAAGACCCGGGACTAGCGACCAATGAGCAGTTCTTC.

This clonotype was observed a few times. The chain is built from TRBV12-3 or TRBV12-4 and TRBJ2-1, with TRBD2 matching 11 bases. There are 18 residues in the CDR3. V dropped 3 bases and J dropped 7; count of bases not matched to a gene: 14. The CDR3 reads CASSFGLAGTYGGNEQFF. The CDR3 DNA sequence: TGTGCCAGCAGTTTCGGACTAGCGGGCACCTACGGGGGAAATGAGCAGTTCTTC.

This chain connects TRBV7-3 to TRBJ2-7, with 7 bases identical to TRBD1. Germline V CDR1 and CDR2: SGHTA, FQGTGA. The junction had 11 bases not matched to a gene; V was cut back by 5 bases and J by 4 bases. There are 15 residues in the CDR3. The CDR3 is CASSQQPGQSYEQYF. The CDR3 DNA follows: TGTGCCAGCAGCCAACAACCGGGACAGAGTTACGAGCAGTACTTC.

This clonotype has only a few counts. This clone may be a read error of a much larger clone one base away. The rearrangement uses TRBV29-1 and TRBJ2-2; no firm D call. CDR3 length: 10 amino acids. CDR1 SQVTM and CDR2 ANQGSEA come from the germline V gene. V lost 5 bases and J 3 bases, leaving 1 base between the germline ends. CDR3 protein: CSVYTGELFF. The CDR3 bases are TGCAGCGTTTACACCGGGGAGCTGTTTTTT.

The sample holds a few counts of this clonotype. J is TRBJ2-1 and V is TRBV4-1; the match to TRBD2 covers 13 bases. Germline lookup yields CDR1 MGHRA and CDR2 YSYEKL. With V trimmed by 4 bases and J by 7 bases, 10 bases remained unmatched. The CDR3 covers 17 residues. CDR3 in DNA: TGCGCCAGCAGCCCTTTACTAGCGGGAGGGCCTTTGAATGAGCAGTTCTTC. Protein product: CASSPLLAGGPLNEQFF.

This clonotype was seen at least ten times. The chain employs TRBV7-9 and TRBJ1-5; D not certain. Germline V CDR1 and CDR2: SEHNR, FQNEAQ (reference sequence). This CDR3 has 12 amino acids. Deletions cut 5 bases from V and 9 bases from J, with 11 bases between. The CDR3 region has the DNA TGTGCCAGCAGCCACCTATCTGGGCCCCAGCATTTT. Translating it yields CASSHLSGPQHF.

V is TRBV7-2 and J is TRBJ1-6, with D unclear. CDR3 length equals 12 residues. Germline V lookup: CDR1 SGHTA, CDR2 FQGNSA. Trimming cost V 2 bases and J 11 bases, with 7 bases left between them. CDR3 in DNA: TGTGCCAGCAGCTTAAAGAACACACCCCTCCACTTT. Its translation: CASSLKNTPLHF.

This clonotype was seen a handful of times. V and J are TRBV12-3 or TRBV12-4 and TRBJ2-3, with TRBD2 matching over 11 bases. The length of the CDR3 is 18 residues. V gave up 0 bases and J gave up 5 bases; unmatched junction bases: 10. The CDR3 region is CASSLARRLAGGGDTQYF. In DNA, the CDR3 is TGTGCCAGCAGTTTAGCGAGGCGCCTAGCGGGAGGTGGAGATACGCAGTATTTT.

In its sample, this clonotype was seen a few times. V and J are TRBV14 and TRBJ1-1, with a weak D call TRBD1 (5 bases). Trimming took 0 bases from V and 0 from J, leaving 14 bases between them. CDR1 and CDR2 (germline): SGHDN, FVKESK. The CDR3 extends over 17 amino acids. The CDR3 reads CASSQDFGATLNTEAFF. The CDR3 DNA follows: TGTGCCAGCAGCCAAGATTTTGGGGCCACTTTGAACACTGAAGCTTTCTTT. Together with reference TRBV14 and TRBJ1-1, the CDR3 gives the full variable domain: EAGVTQFPSHSVIEKGQTVTLRCDPISGHDNLYWYRRVMGKEIKFLLHFVKESKQDESGMPNNRFLAERTGGTYSTLKVQPAELEDSGVYFCASSQDFGATLNTEAFFGQGTRLTVV.

This rearrangement joins TRBV11-2 to TRBJ1-1; 7 nucleotides match TRBD1. The length of the CDR3 is 14 residues. The V gene end was trimmed by 5 bases and the J gene end by 1 base; junction bases not matched to a gene: 4. Germline V gene sequence: CDR1 SGHAT, CDR2 FQNNGV. This CDR3 reads CASSLRDRNTEAFF. The CDR3 nucleotides read TGTGCCAGCAGCCTCCGGGACAGGAACACTGAAGCTTTCTTT.

The chain recombines TRBV4-1 with TRBJ1-4; D call uncertain. The germline V gene encodes CDR1 MGHRA and CDR2 YSYEKL. V was trimmed by 1 base and J by 7 bases, leaving 16 bases between them. This CDR3 spans 16 amino acids. The CDR3 reads CASSQAVGGLGEKLFF. For the CDR3, the DNA is TGCGCCAGCAGCCAAGCTGTGGGTGGGTTGGGTGAAAAACTGTTTTTT.